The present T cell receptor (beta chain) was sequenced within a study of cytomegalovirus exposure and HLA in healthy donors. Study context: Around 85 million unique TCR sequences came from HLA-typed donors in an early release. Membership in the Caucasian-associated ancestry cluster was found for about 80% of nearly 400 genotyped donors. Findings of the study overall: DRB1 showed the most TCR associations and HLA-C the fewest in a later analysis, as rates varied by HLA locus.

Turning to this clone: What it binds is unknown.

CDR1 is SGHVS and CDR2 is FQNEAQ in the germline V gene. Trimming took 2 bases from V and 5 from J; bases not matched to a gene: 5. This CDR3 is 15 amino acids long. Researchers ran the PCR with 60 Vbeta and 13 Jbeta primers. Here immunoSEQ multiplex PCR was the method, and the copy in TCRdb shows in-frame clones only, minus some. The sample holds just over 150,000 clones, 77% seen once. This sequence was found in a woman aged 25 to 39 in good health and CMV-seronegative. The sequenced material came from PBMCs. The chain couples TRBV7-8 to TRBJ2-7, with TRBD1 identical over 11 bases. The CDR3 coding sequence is TGTGCCAGCAGCTTAAGGACAGGGGGCTTAGACGAGCAGTACTTC. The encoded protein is CASSLRTGGLDEQYF.